The clone carrying this TCR beta chain was seen more than once but under ten times. Its antigen is unknown. The data were taken from a study of T cells after yellow fever vaccination. Study results and caveats: The CD4 compartment and the CD8 compartment contained a small share of clonotypes in common. Bulk-population clonotypes that are abundant could appear as contaminants in FACS-sorted repertoires.

Germline V CDR1 and CDR2: DFQATT, SNEGSKA (reference sequence). Trimming removed 5 bases from V and 5 bases from J; junction bases left unmatched: 3. The CDR3 is 14 residues long. They built TCR cDNA with 5'RACE template switching, a step that put in a universal primer site and UMIs. One entry per CDR3 protein, called by TCRdb with MiXCR from the 5' RACE reads. The table lists a few hundred thousand distinct CDR3 sequences, 19% of them singletons, with approximately 15% in the top ten. This receptor was taken from a man aged 30 to 45 who received the YFV17D yellow fever vaccine. The sequencing used PBMCs, collected 15 days after the yellow fever booster vaccination. The chain has TRBV20-1 and TRBJ2-2; 12 nucleotides line up with TRBD2. CDR3 DNA sequence: TGCAGTGCTTCTGGACTAGCGGGGACCGGGGAGCTGTTTTTT. Translating gives CSASGLAGTGELFF.